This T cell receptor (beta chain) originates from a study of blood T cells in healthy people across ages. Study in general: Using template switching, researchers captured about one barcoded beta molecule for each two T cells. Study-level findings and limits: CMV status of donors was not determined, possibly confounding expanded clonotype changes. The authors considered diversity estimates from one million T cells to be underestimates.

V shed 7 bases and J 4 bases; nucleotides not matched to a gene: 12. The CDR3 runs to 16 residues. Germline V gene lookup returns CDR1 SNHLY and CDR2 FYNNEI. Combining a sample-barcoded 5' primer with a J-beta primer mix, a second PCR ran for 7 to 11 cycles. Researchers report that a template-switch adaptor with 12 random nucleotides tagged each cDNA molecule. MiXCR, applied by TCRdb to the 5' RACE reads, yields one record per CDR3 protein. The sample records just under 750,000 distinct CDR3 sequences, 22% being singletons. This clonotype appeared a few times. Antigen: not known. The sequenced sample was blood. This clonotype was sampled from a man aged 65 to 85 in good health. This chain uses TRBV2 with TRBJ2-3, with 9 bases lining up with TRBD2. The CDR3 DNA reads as TGTGCCAGCATGCGTGGGCTAGCGGGGTTCTCAGATACGCAGTATTTT. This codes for CASMRGLAGFSDTQYF.